The entry that follows covers one T cell receptor beta chain sequence. Its antigen is not identified. This entry belongs to a study of shared clonotypes between healthy human individuals. Study outcomes and limitations: Larger estimated richness was generally seen in naive subsets than in memory subsets. Few donors limited the genetic and exposure-history diversity represented. The naive CD4 repertoires of four donors were compared, and 5% to 6.5% of clonotypes were shared.

Positive CCR7 selection of CD45RO-negative cells yielded the naive CD8 cells, and terminally differentiated effector memory CD45RA+ cells were excluded. V lost 2 bases and J lost 0, with 11 bases in between. Germline V gives CDR1 MDHEN, CDR2 SYDVKM. The length of the CDR3 is 15 residues. Only in-frame clones appear in the TCRdb table, and some are missing; sequencing was by immunoSEQ multiplex PCR. The sample lists fewer than 1 million clones; 96% were seen once. The specimen sequenced was naive CD8+ T cells sorted from blood. The V call is TRBV28, the J call TRBJ2-7; no clear D. The TCR sequence derives from a man between 25 and 39 years old in good health. The CDR3 spells CASSLVPRSSYEQYF. CDR3 bases: TGTGCCAGCAGTTTAGTGCCGCGCAGCTCCTACGAGCAGTACTTC. Together with reference TRBV28 and TRBJ2-7, the CDR3 gives the full variable domain: DVKVTQSSRYLVKRTGEKVFLECVQDMDHENMFWYRQDPGLGLRLIYFSYDVKMKEKGDIPEGYSVSREKKERFSLILESASTNQTSMYLCASSLVPRSSYEQYFGPGTRLTVT.